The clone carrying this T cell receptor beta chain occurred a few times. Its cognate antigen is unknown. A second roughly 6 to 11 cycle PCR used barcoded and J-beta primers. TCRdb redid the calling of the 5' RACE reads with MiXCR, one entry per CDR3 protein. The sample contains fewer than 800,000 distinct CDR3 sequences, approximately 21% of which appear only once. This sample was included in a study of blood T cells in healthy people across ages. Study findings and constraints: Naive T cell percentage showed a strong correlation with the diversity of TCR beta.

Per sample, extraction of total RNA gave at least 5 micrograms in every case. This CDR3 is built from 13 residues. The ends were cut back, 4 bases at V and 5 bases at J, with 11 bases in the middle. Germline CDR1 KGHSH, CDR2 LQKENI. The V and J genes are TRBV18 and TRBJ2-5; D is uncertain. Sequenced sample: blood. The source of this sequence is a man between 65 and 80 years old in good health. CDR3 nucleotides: TGTGCCAGCTCACTGGGGAACACGGAGACCCAGTACTTC. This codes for CASSLGNTETQYF.